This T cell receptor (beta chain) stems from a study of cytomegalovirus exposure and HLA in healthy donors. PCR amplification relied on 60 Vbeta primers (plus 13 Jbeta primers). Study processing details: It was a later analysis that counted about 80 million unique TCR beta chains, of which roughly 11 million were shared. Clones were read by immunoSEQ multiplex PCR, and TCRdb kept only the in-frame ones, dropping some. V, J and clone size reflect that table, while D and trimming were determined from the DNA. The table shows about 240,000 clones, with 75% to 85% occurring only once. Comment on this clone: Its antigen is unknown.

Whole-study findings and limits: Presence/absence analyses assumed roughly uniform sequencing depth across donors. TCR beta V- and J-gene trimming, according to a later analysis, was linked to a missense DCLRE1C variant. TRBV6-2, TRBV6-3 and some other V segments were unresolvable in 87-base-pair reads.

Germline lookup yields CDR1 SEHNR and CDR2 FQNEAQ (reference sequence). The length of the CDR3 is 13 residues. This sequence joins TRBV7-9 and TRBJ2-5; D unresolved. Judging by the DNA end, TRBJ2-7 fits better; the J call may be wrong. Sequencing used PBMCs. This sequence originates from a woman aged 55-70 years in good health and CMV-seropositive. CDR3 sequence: CASSLAAPNEQYF. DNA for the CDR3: TGTGCCAGCAGCTTAGCCGCTCCCAACGAGCAGTACTTC.